This T cell receptor (beta chain) was obtained from a study of cytomegalovirus exposure and HLA in healthy donors. A few counts support this clone. The target antigen is unknown. General study points: Cytomegalovirus-associated TCR beta chains were listed, numbering under 200.

Produced via immunoSEQ multiplex PCR; TCRdb's table is partial and in-frame only. The sample holds about 190,000 clones; about 80% are singletons and the top ten take 2.5% to 3.5%. The V and J ends lost 3 bases and 3 bases, in that order; junction bases with no gene match: 8. CDR1 LGHNA and CDR2 YNFKEQ come from the germline V gene. The CDR3 is made up of 15 amino acids. The sequencing sample was made of PBMCs. The chain carries TRBV4-2 and TRBJ2-7; 7 nucleotides agree with TRBD1. This clonotype originated in a young woman in good health and CMV-seropositive. The CDR3 region has the DNA TGTGCCAGCAGCCATGACAGGGAAGTCCTCTACGAGCAGTACTTC. The encoded protein is CASSHDREVLYEQYF.